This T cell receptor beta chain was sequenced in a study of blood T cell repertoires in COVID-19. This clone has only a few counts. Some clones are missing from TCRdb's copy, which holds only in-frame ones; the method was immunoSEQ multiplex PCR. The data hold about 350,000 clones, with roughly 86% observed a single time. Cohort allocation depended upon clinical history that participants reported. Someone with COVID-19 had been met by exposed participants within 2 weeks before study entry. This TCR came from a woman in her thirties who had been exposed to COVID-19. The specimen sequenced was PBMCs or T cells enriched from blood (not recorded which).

Here the CDR3 DNA reads TGTGCCACCAGCAGAGGAGGGACTAGCGGGAGTAGGGACGAGCAGTACTTC. It is translated as CATSRGGTSGSRDEQYF. This sequence joins TRBV15 and TRBJ2-7, with 14 bases matching TRBD2. The J segment lost 5 bases and the V segment lost 1 base, leaving 7 bases of the junction unmatched. Germline assignment: CDR1 LNHNV and CDR2 YYDKDF (reference sequence). The CDR3 extends over 17 amino acids.